This T cell receptor (beta chain) was retrieved from a study of T cells in Graves' hyperthyroidism and ophthalmopathy. Study in general: Before treatment of any kind, peripheral blood was taken at initial diagnosis.

From RNA transcripts, TCR beta CDR3 regions were amplified. TCR CDR3 underwent first-round RT-PCR with the HTBI primer set. One entry per CDR3 protein results from TCRdb running MiXCR on the multiplex PCR reads. Among a few hundred thousand distinct CDR3 sequences listed, 15% to 17% were seen once. A patient was excluded if there was uncontrolled infection, other autoimmune disease, pregnancy or lactation. 10 ml fresh peripheral blood yielded the PBMCs. CDR1 is SGHRS, CDR2 YFSETQ, per germline. V lost 6 bases and J 5 bases, leaving 12 bases between the germline ends. CDR3 length equals 13 residues. Sequencing was performed on blood. The rearrangement uses TRBV5-1 and TRBJ2-1; D tentatively reads TRBD1 or TRBD2 (5 bases each). The TCR sequence derives from a woman between 25 and 40 years old with Graves' hyperthyroidism. CDR3 sequence reads: CASTRDRHNEQFF. Written as DNA, the CDR3 is TGCGCCAGCACCCGGGACCGACACAATGAGCAGTTCTTC.